These 23 T cell receptor beta chains came from one sample sequenced in a study of monozygotic twins with cystic fibrosis. The method was immunoSEQ multiplex PCR; TCRdb's version includes in-frame clones alone and lacks a portion of them. Counted here are tens of thousands of clones, 84% occurring once; the ten biggest clones make up under 2%. Sequenced sample: blood. The receptors stem from a girl aged 2 to 9 with cystic fibrosis.

The V gene is TRBV6-1, the J gene TRBJ2-7, with D unclear. CDR3 length equals 12 residues. The V end lost 4 bases, the J end lost 2 bases, and 6 bases lay between the germline ends. The germline gives CDR1 MNHNS, CDR2 SASEGT. Here the CDR3 DNA reads TGTGCCAGCAGTGTATTTCCCTACGAGCAGTACTTC. Amino acid sequence: CASSVFPYEQYF.

The chain combines TRBV27 with TRBJ2-5; 8 nucleotides agree with TRBD1. The CDR3 is 17 residues long. Germline V gene sequence: CDR1 MNHEY, CDR2 SMNVEV (reference sequence). V shed 6 bases, J shed 5 bases, and the junction held 17 bases outside the gene matches. The chain's CDR3 is CASRSLQGANGLETQYF. In DNA form, the CDR3 reads TGTGCCAGCAGGAGTCTCCAGGGGGCGAATGGACTGGAGACCCAGTACTTC.

The J gene is TRBJ1-3, the V gene TRBV11-3; TRBD1 agrees at 7 bases. From germline, CDR1 is SGHNT and CDR2 YENEEA. The CDR3 length is 16 residues. The V gene end was trimmed by 2 bases and the J gene end by 0 bases; junction bases not matched to a gene: 4. The DNA of the CDR3 is TGTGCCAGCAGCTTACCCGACAGGGCCTCTGGAAACACCATATATTTT. Encoded protein: CASSLPDRASGNTIYF.

V gene TRBV4-3 combines with J gene TRBJ2-3; D uncertain. The CDR3 runs 15 residues. Deletions cut 0 bases from V and 6 bases from J, with 13 bases between. Germline CDR1 is LGHNA and CDR2 is YSLEER. Written as DNA, the CDR3 is TGCGCCAGCAGCCAAGATAGCTCTCTCTTCGATACGCAGTATTTT. Translation gives CASSQDSSLFDTQYF.

The chain links TRBV9 to TRBJ2-7, with D possibly TRBD1 on 6 matching bases. Germline V lookup: CDR1 SGDLS, CDR2 YYNGEE. V lost 0 bases and J lost 0, with 10 bases in between. The length of the CDR3 is 15 residues. The CDR3 DNA reads as TGTGCCAGCAGCGTAGATGTAGGGGGCTCCTACGAGCAGTACTTC. Amino acid sequence: CASSVDVGGSYEQYF.

J is TRBJ1-1 and V is TRBV6-6; perhaps TRBD1 as D (6 bases). V was cut by 0 bases and J by 6 bases, with 17 bases left in between. Germline CDR1 MNHNY, CDR2 SVGAGI (reference sequence). There are 16 residues in the CDR3. The DNA for the CDR3 is TGTGCCAGCAGTTACTCGAAGGCGACAGGTGGGGCTGAAGCTTTCTTT. It codes for CASSYSKATGGAEAFF.

The J gene is TRBJ2-1, the V gene TRBV7-9; D remains ambiguous. V dropped 5 bases and J dropped 1 base, with 12 bases sitting between them. This CDR3 spans 15 amino acids. CDR1 is SEHNR, CDR2 FQNEAQ, per germline (reference sequence). The CDR3: CASSTKTFSYNEQFF. CDR3 nucleotide sequence: TGTGCCAGCAGCACCAAAACCTTTTCCTACAATGAGCAGTTCTTC.

The chain recombines TRBV27 with TRBJ1-5; TRBD1 might be the D (5 bases). The CDR3 length is 16 residues. V was shortened by 3 bases and J by 2 bases, with 14 bases between the two germline ends. Germline lookup yields CDR1 MNHEY and CDR2 SMNVEV (reference sequence). CDR3: CASSFRDPVGNQPQHF. CDR3 DNA sequence: TGTGCCAGCAGTTTCAGGGACCCCGTGGGCAATCAGCCCCAGCATTTT.

The chain is built from TRBV9 and TRBJ2-3; 9 bases align to TRBD1. V was clipped by 0 bases and J by 3 bases; unmatched bases: 8. The CDR3 contains 17 residues. Per the germline V gene, CDR1 is SGDLS and CDR2 is YYNGEE. CDR3 region: CASSVDARQGVTDTQYF. DNA for the CDR3: TGTGCCAGCAGCGTAGACGCGCGACAGGGGGTAACAGATACGCAGTATTTT. Drawing the rest from reference TRBV9 and TRBJ2-3, the complete variable domain is DSGVTQTPKHLITATGQRVTLRCSPRSGDLSVYWYQQSLDQGLQFLIQYYNGEERAKGNILERFSAQQFPDLHSELNLSSLELGDSALYFCASSVDARQGVTDTQYFGPGTRLTVL.

The genes are TRBV15 and TRBJ2-5; TRBD1 matches 9 bases. Germline V lookup: CDR1 LNHNV, CDR2 YYDKDF (reference sequence). The CDR3 consists of 16 residues. Trimming at V came to 1 base and at J to 7 bases, leaving 10 bases not matched to a gene. The DNA of the CDR3 is TGTGCCACCAGCAGAGCCGGGACAGGGCCCCGGGGGACCCAGTACTTC. Its translation is CATSRAGTGPRGTQYF. The full variable domain, completed using reference TRBV15 and TRBJ2-5, is DAMVIQNPRYQVTQFGKPVTLSCSQTLNHNVMYWYQQKSSQAPKLLFHYYDKDFNNEADTPDNFQSRRPNTSFCFLDIRSPGLGDTAMYLCATSRAGTGPRGTQYFGPGTRLLVL.

This chain uses TRBV27 with TRBJ1-2; perhaps TRBD1 as D (6 bases). Trimming pared 6 bases from V and 8 bases from J, leaving 22 bases between. In germline, CDR1 is MNHEY, CDR2 SMNVEV (reference sequence). The CDR3 spans 15 residues. The CDR3 nucleotides are TGTGCCAGCAGCTTAGAGGGGGGCAGAGGAGAGGGCTACACCTTC. This encodes CASSLEGGRGEGYTF.

The J gene is TRBJ2-5, the V gene TRBV29-1; D possibly corresponds to TRBD2 (6 bases). The CDR3 has 13 residues. The V end lost 6 bases, the J end lost 5 bases, and 16 bases lay between the germline ends. Germline assignment: CDR1 SQVTM and CDR2 ANQGSEA. The DNA for the CDR3 is TGCAGCGTCGGTTCGGGGGACGGCGAGACCCAGTACTTC. Amino acids: CSVGSGDGETQYF.

The gene calls are TRBV9 and TRBJ2-7; D is possibly TRBD1 (5 bases). The length of the CDR3 is 15 residues. Trimming took 3 bases from V and 1 from J, leaving 14 bases between them. Per the germline V gene, CDR1 is SGDLS and CDR2 is YYNGEE. CDR3 nucleotides: TGTGCCAGCAGCGGCGACAGCTTTAGGTCCTACGAGCAGTACTTC. Translated, it gives CASSGDSFRSYEQYF.

The chain links TRBV18 to TRBJ1-1; maybe TRBD1 (6 bases). The CDR3 sequence is 12 residues long. Trimming left V 6 bases short and J 7 bases short, with 12 bases between. The germline CDR1 and CDR2 sequences are KGHSH and LQKENI. DNA for the CDR3: TGTGCCAGCTCGGAGGGACAAGGTGAAGCTTTCTTT. It is translated as CASSEGQGEAFF.

This chain connects TRBV2 to TRBJ1-1, with a weak D call TRBD1 (5 bases). Germline-derived CDR1 and CDR2 are SNHLY and FYNNEI. The CDR3 totals 11 residues. V lost 8 bases and J lost 4, with 8 bases in between. The chain's CDR3 is CASLGGTEAFF. CDR3 DNA: TGTGCCAGCTTGGGGGGCACTGAAGCTTTCTTT.

The rearrangement links TRBV15 to TRBJ1-2; D call uncertain. V was pared by 5 bases and J by 0 bases, with 10 bases between. The CDR3 runs 14 residues. In germline, CDR1 is LNHNV, CDR2 YYDKDF (reference sequence). CDR3 protein: CATSRGGANYGYTF. The DNA for the CDR3 is TGTGCCACCAGCCGAGGTGGAGCTAACTATGGCTACACCTTC.

The V call is TRBV7-9, the J call TRBJ2-2; D gene ambiguous. CDR1 and CDR2 (germline): SEHNR, FQNEAQ (reference sequence). The CDR3 consists of 15 residues. Trimming pared 1 base from V and 0 bases from J, leaving 6 bases between. DNA for the CDR3: TGTGCCAGCAGCTTAGTGGCAACGAACACCGGGGAGCTGTTTTTT. Translated, it gives CASSLVATNTGELFF.

The chain couples TRBV5-1 to TRBJ2-7; tentative D call: TRBD2 (5 bases). Germline V gene sequence: CDR1 SGHRS, CDR2 YFSETQ. V lost 3 bases to trimming and J lost 3 bases, with 10 bases between them. CDR3 length: 13 amino acids. The CDR3 loop is CASSWKGDYEQYF. In DNA form, the CDR3 reads TGCGCCAGCAGCTGGAAGGGAGACTACGAGCAGTACTTC.

This clone was seen a few times. The chain joins TRBV9 to TRBJ1-2, with TRBD1 matching over 7 bases. V lost 0 bases, J lost 3 bases, and 8 bases stayed unmatched. Germline V gene lookup returns CDR1 SGDLS and CDR2 YYNGEE. The CDR3 contains 16 residues. The CDR3 loop reads CASSVGWDRWDYGYTF. The CDR3 DNA reads TGTGCCAGCAGCGTAGGTTGGGACAGATGGGACTATGGCTACACCTTC.

This clone appeared a few times. The chain links TRBV21-1 to TRBJ1-2; TRBD1 is taken as the D call from the table, unchecked against the DNA. TRBV21-1 is described as a pseudogene. This CDR3 has 14 amino acids. The CDR3 reads CASSKQGANYGYTF. The CDR3 nucleotides read TGTGCCAGCAGCAAACAGGGGGCGAACTATGGCTACACCTTC.

V is TRBV10-3 and J is TRBJ1-1; 7 positions agree with TRBD1. There are 16 residues in the CDR3. The V gene end was trimmed by 6 bases and the J gene end by 3 bases; junction bases not matched to a gene: 13. The germline CDR1 and CDR2 sequences are ENHRY and SYGVKD. CDR3 loop: CAIRADRPPRDTEAFF. CDR3 coding DNA: TGTGCCATCAGGGCGGACAGGCCGCCTAGGGACACTGAAGCTTTCTTT.

The chain uses TRBV19 and TRBJ1-2; D is uncertain. The CDR3 runs 13 residues. V dropped 3 bases and J dropped 11 bases, with 16 bases sitting between them. Germline values: CDR1 LNHDA, CDR2 SQIVND (reference sequence). In DNA, the CDR3 is TGTGCCAGTAGTATTTCGTTTCCGGAACGGTACACCTTC. Translation gives CASSISFPERYTF.

The J gene is TRBJ1-2, the V gene TRBV18; the match to TRBD1 covers 7 bases. CDR3 length: 13 residues. Germline CDR1 and CDR2: KGHSH and LQKENI. J was trimmed by 6 bases and V by 5 bases; bases with no gene match: 6. This CDR3 reads CASSTRQGDGYTF. The CDR3 bases are TGTGCCAGCTCAACCCGACAGGGCGATGGCTACACCTTC.